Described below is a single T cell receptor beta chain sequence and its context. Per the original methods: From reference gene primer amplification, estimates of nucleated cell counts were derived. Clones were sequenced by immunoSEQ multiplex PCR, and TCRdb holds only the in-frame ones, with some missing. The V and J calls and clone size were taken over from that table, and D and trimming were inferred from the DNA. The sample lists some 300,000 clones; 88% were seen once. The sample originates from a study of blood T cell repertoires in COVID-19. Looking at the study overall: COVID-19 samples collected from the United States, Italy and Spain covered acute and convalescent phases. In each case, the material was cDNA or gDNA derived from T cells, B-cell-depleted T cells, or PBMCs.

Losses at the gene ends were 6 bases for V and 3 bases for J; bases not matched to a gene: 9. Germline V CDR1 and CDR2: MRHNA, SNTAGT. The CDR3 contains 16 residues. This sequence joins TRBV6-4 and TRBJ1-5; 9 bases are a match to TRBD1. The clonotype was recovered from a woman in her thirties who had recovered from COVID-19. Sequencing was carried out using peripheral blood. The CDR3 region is CASRTADRGFNQPQHF. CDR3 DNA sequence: TGTGCCAGCAGAACAGCGGACAGGGGTTTCAATCAGCCCCAGCATTTT.